These T cell receptor beta chains were read from a single sample in a study of T cell responses to AZD1222 COVID-19 vaccine. TCRdb's table, derived via immunoSEQ multiplex PCR, lists solely in-frame clones and lacks some. The table lists roughly 180,000 clones, approximately 86% of them singletons. Sequencing was performed on peripheral blood, taken on day 0 of AZD1222 vaccination. The receptors derive from an adult in good health. Both conserved end residues are part of each CDR3. A D gene is named only where the DNA matches it firmly. Size values are once, few and many counts, or a class for expanded clones, and some rows have none.

v_call	j_call	d_call	clone_size	cdr3_aa	cdr3_nt
TRBV18	TRBJ1-5	TRBD1	.	CASSPPGTGLGQPQHF	TGTGCCAGCTCACCACCGGGGACAGGGTTGGGTCAGCCCCAGCATTTT
TRBV6-2/TRBV6-3	TRBJ1-5	TRBD1	.	CASSRDRGGQPQHF	TGTGCCAGCAGTCGGGACAGGGGCGGTCAGCCCCAGCATTTT
TRBV3-1/TRBV3-2	TRBJ2-7	.	.	CASSLRKTFNEQYF	TGTGCCAGCAGCCTGCGGAAAACGTTCAACGAGCAGTACTTC
TRBV9	TRBJ1-2	.	.	CASSVGSRFGNYGYTF	TGTGCCAGCAGCGTAGGTAGTCGCTTTGGTAACTATGGCTACACCTTC
TRBV18	TRBJ2-3	TRBD1	.	CASSLIQGAKADTQYF	TGTGCCAGCTCACTCATACAGGGGGCGAAGGCAGATACGCAGTATTTT
TRBV7-9	TRBJ2-7	.	once	CASSPGRIYEQYF	TGTGCCAGCAGTCCCGGTAGGATCTACGAGCAGTACTTC
TRBV5-1	TRBJ2-7	TRBD1	.	CASSLGQGGYEQYF	TGCGCCAGCAGCTTAGGACAGGGGGGTTACGAGCAGTACTTC
TRBV27	TRBJ1-2	.	.	CASSYSGTAPSYGYTF	TGTGCCAGCAGTTACTCCGGGACGGCGCCTAGCTATGGCTACACCTTC
TRBV5-4	TRBJ2-2	.	.	CASSLAGKRPGELFF	TGTGCCAGCAGCTTGGCGGGAAAGCGGCCCGGGGAGCTGTTTTTT
TRBV28	TRBJ1-5	.	.	CASSSLGGARGEPQHF	TGTGCCAGCAGTTCCCTGGGGGGTGCTAGGGGCGAGCCCCAGCATTTT
TRBV12-5	TRBJ2-1	.	.	CASGLNIADEQFF	TGTGCTAGTGGTTTGAACATTGCCGATGAGCAGTTCTTC
TRBV28	TRBJ1-1	.	.	CASTSGVNTEAFF	TGTGCCAGCACCTCGGGGGTCAACACTGAAGCTTTCTTT
TRBV11-2	TRBJ2-1	TRBD2	once	CASSLQLAGHQFF	TGTGCCAGCAGCTTACAGCTAGCGGGACACCAGTTCTTC
TRBV6-5	TRBJ2-1	.	.	CASNFYNEQFF	TGTGCCAGCAACTTCTACAATGAGCAGTTCTTC
TRBV11-2	TRBJ2-3	TRBD1	.	CASSLTTGVGTDTQYF	TGTGCCAGCAGCTTAACGACAGGGGTTGGCACAGATACGCAGTATTTT
TRBV4-1	TRBJ2-2	.	few	CASSQPFSVSGELFF	TGCGCCAGCAGCCAACCCTTTAGCGTTTCCGGGGAGCTGTTTTTT
TRBV7-2	TRBJ1-5	.	once	CASSLEVWGNQPQHF	TGTGCCAGCAGCTTAGAGGTTTGGGGCAATCAGCCCCAGCATTTT
TRBV14	TRBJ1-6	.	.	CASSHGKGRYNSPLHF	TGTGCCAGCAGCCACGGTAAAGGGCGATATAATTCACCCCTCCACTTT
TRBV7-9	TRBJ2-7	TRBD2	once	CASSKLAGIHEQYF	TGTGCCAGCAGTAAACTAGCGGGAATCCACGAGCAGTACTTC
TRBV19	TRBJ1-5	TRBD1	.	CASSIVSTGGYQPQHF	TGTGCCAGTAGTATAGTGAGCACAGGGGGGTATCAGCCCCAGCATTTT
TRBV19	TRBJ1-4	.	.	CASLGGIATNEKLFF	TGTGCCAGCCTCGGGGGAATCGCAACTAATGAAAAACTGTTTTTT
TRBV28	TRBJ2-7	TRBD2	.	CASSPPGGNSYEQYF	TGTGCCAGCTCCCCCCCGGGGGGTAACTCCTACGAGCAGTACTTC
TRBV7-9	TRBJ2-7	TRBD1	.	CASSSLDRGLSYEQYF	TGTGCCAGCAGCTCACTAGACAGGGGGCTCTCCTACGAGCAGTACTTC
TRBV19	TRBJ1-5	.	.	CASSIPGVLGGMSPQHF	TGTGCCAGTAGTATTCCGGGAGTCCTCGGGGGGATGTCGCCCCAGCATTTT
TRBV21-1	TRBJ1-2	.	few	CASSPPEGSANPNYGYTF	TGTGCCAGCAGCCCACCGGAGGGCTCAGCGAACCCTAACTATGGCTACACCTTC
TRBV11-3	TRBJ2-3	TRBD2	.	CASSFRLTSGSTDTQYF	TGTGCCAGCAGCTTTCGTCTGACTAGCGGAAGCACAGATACGCAGTATTTT
TRBV3-1/TRBV3-2	TRBJ1-6	TRBD1	.	CASSGDRVSPLHF	TGTGCCAGCAGCGGTGACAGGGTTTCACCCCTCCACTTT
TRBV5-1	TRBJ2-7	.	few	CASSLGGGPLEEQYF	TGCGCCAGCAGCTTGGGAGGAGGGCCTCTCGAGGAGCAGTACTTC
TRBV7-9	TRBJ2-7	.	.	CASSPRDGLSYEQYF	TGTGCCAGCAGCCCTCGGGACGGCCTGAGTTACGAGCAGTACTTC
TRBV28	TRBJ1-1	.	once	CASSLLGSDTEAFF	TGTGCCAGCAGTTTATTGGGGAGTGACACTGAAGCTTTCTTT
TRBV30	TRBJ1-5	.	.	CAWEGGRNQPQHF	TGTGCCTGGGAGGGAGGGCGCAATCAGCCCCAGCATTTT
TRBV6-5	TRBJ2-7	.	.	CASNTGLYYEQYF	TGTGCCAGCAATACGGGACTTTACTACGAGCAGTACTTC
TRBV19	TRBJ1-6	.	.	CASSSLHTGINSPLHF	TGTGCCAGTAGTTCTCTTCACACAGGGATTAATTCACCCCTCCACTTT
TRBV28	TRBJ2-2	.	.	CASSLGGAIAGELFF	TGTGCCAGCAGTTTAGGGGGCGCAATCGCCGGGGAGCTGTTTTTT
TRBV30	TRBJ2-1	TRBD1	.	CAWQQGNEQFF	TGTGCCTGGCAACAGGGGAATGAGCAGTTCTTC
TRBV5-6	TRBJ1-3	.	.	CASSFQHSGNTIYF	TGTGCCAGCAGCTTCCAGCACTCTGGAAACACCATATATTTT
TRBV19	TRBJ1-2	.	.	CASSRQLSSGYTF	TGTGCCAGTAGTAGACAGCTTTCTTCCGGCTACACCTTC
TRBV5-1	TRBJ2-7	TRBD1	.	CASRRGQAFYEQYF	TGCGCCAGCAGGCGGGGACAGGCCTTCTACGAGCAGTACTTC
TRBV5-4	TRBJ2-7	.	once	CAIPRDGKPYEQYF	TGTGCCATCCCACGGGACGGAAAGCCGTACGAGCAGTACTTC
TRBV11-2	TRBJ2-7	TRBD2	.	CASSGLAGVYYEQYF	TGTGCCAGCAGCGGACTAGCGGGAGTTTACTACGAGCAGTACTTC
TRBV2	TRBJ1-1	.	once	CASRYQTYGSEAFF	TGTGCCAGCAGATATCAGACTTACGGCTCTGAAGCTTTCTTT
TRBV30	TRBJ2-7	.	once	CAWKRSLNSYEQYF	TGTGCCTGGAAGCGCAGCCTCAACTCCTACGAGCAGTACTTC
TRBV30	TRBJ2-2	TRBD1	.	CAWGGQSRTGELFF	TGTGCCTGGGGGGGACAGTCGAGGACCGGGGAGCTGTTTTTT
TRBV28	TRBJ1-5	.	.	CASSFPVLRNQPQHF	TGTGCCAGCAGTTTTCCGGTTCTGAGAAATCAGCCCCAGCATTTT
TRBV28	TRBJ1-1	.	.	CASSPIAGAKAEAFF	TGTGCCAGCAGTCCCATTGCAGGGGCAAAAGCTGAAGCTTTCTTT
TRBV19	TRBJ2-2	TRBD2	.	CASTWTSGGRTGELFF	TGTGCCAGTACATGGACTAGCGGGGGTCGCACCGGGGAGCTGTTTTTT
TRBV14	TRBJ2-2	.	.	CASSQVLSGTGELFF	TGTGCCAGCAGCCAGGTCCTTAGTGGCACCGGGGAGCTGTTTTTT
TRBV3-1/TRBV3-2	TRBJ1-1	.	.	CASSQVWSAEGHTEAFF	TGTGCCAGCAGCCAAGTTTGGTCAGCCGAAGGGCACACTGAAGCTTTCTTT
TRBV9	TRBJ2-1	.	.	CASSVTLYGADNEQFF	TGTGCCAGCAGCGTGACGTTATACGGGGCCGACAATGAGCAGTTCTTC
TRBV28	TRBJ1-2	.	.	CASSPAGANYGYTF	TGTGCCAGCAGTCCCGCTGGGGCCAACTATGGCTACACCTTC
TRBV5-1	TRBJ1-2	.	few	CASSLFPVGGGHGYTF	TGCGCCAGCAGCTTGTTCCCAGTCGGCGGGGGCCATGGCTACACCTTC
TRBV7-2	TRBJ2-1	TRBD2	.	CASSPRLAGVIPPNEQFF	TGTGCCAGCAGCCCCCGCCTGGCGGGAGTGATTCCCCCCAATGAGCAGTTCTTC